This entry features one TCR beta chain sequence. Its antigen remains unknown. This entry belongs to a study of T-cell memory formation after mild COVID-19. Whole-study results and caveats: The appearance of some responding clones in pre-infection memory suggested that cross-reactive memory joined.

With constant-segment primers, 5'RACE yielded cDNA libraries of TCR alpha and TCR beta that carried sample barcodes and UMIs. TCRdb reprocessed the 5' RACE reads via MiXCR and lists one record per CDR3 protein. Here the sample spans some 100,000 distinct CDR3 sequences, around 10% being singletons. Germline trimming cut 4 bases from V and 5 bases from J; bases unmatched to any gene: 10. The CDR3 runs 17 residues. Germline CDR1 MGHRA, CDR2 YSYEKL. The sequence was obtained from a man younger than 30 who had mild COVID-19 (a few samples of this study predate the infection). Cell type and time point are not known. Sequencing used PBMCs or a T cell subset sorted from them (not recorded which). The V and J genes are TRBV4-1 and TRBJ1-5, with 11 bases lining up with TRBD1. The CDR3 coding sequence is TGCGCCAGCAGCCTTTCGGATGGGACAGGGGGGTATCAGCCCCAGCATTTT. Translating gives CASSLSDGTGGYQPQHF.